This T cell receptor beta chain was observed in a study of T cell changes during pregnancy in multiple sclerosis (dated by TCRdb to the late 2010s). A note on the overall study: In women with multiple sclerosis, the researchers looked at how the T cell repertoire shifted as pregnancy progressed.

The library was generated by the immunoSEQ multiplex PCR assay. This immuneACCESS table, as held by TCRdb, lists in-frame sequences with V and J called but not all clones. Of the missing ones, under half trace to an unresolved V gene in checked studies; the others have no known cause. This sample holds approximately 89,000 clones; around 94% were observed only once. The ten largest account for around 0.84% of the sample. V trim: 4 bases; J trim: 6 bases; unmatched bases: 14. Spanning cysteine to phenylalanine, the CDR3 consists of 17 amino acids. The read is trimmed to its CDR3 DNA, 51 bases read in frame from base 1. The germline V gene specifies MGHRA as CDR1 and YSYEKL as CDR2. Worth noting for this clone: No antigen is known for it. No per-base quality is available; no much larger clone lies one base away.

The clonotype originates from a female donor with multiple sclerosis, enrolled in a pregnancy study. Recombination linked TRBV4-1 to TRBJ2-1, and TRBD2 matches 8 of the central bases. Source: peripheral blood, taken in the third trimester of pregnancy. The CDR3 in this case is CASSRRLLSGIGNEQFF. The nucleotide sequence is given as TGCGCCAGCAGCCGCCGACTTCTTAGCGGGATAGGCAATGAGCAGTTCTTC.